This T cell receptor (beta chain) was sequenced for a study of technical replicates of blood from several donors. TCRdb's copy holds only in-frame clones and misses some; the assay was immunoSEQ multiplex PCR. The table shows some 66,000 clones, with more than 95% occurring only once. This clone was detected once. This CDR3 spans 13 amino acids. Germline V lookup: CDR1 KGHSH, CDR2 LQKENI. Trimming cost V 2 bases and J 8 bases, with 9 bases left between them. The receptor's source is a human donor in good health. Sample: T cells isolated from PBMCs. The V and J genes are TRBV18 and TRBJ1-4; tentatively, D is TRBD1 (6 bases). CDR3 residues: CASSPGGAEKLFF. In DNA, the CDR3 is TGTGCCAGCTCACCAGGGGGCGCGGAAAAACTGTTTTTT.